The clone carrying this T cell receptor beta chain is medium-sized in the sample. Its antigen is not known. This record belongs to a study of CD4 T cells in relation to SARS-CoV-2 and coronaviruses. As for the study in general: ViraFEST: approximately nine-day antigen culture of PBMCs, then TCR beta CDR3 sequencing. The HLA restriction of the shared crossreactive spike epitopes was mapped.

The CDR3 is 14 amino acids. V shed 3 bases and J shed 8 bases, with 11 bases lying between them. The germline V gene has CDR1 SGHDN and CDR2 FVKESK. Libraries were prepared by immunoSEQ multiplex PCR; TCRdb keeps only in-frame clonotypes and omits some of them. The profile shows tens of thousands of clones, around 76% of them singletons. CD4+ T cells from unexposed donors were obtained before the COVID-19 pandemic (2011-2018). The cells were cultured for approximately ten days before CD4+ T cells were isolated. Cells permitting, SARS-CoV-2 S/N and four cold-coronavirus spikes were tested on unexposed-donor CD4+ T cells.

The sequencing sample was made of CD4+ T cells from PBMCs, cultured in vitro. This sequence joins TRBV14 and TRBJ1-6; D remains ambiguous. This TCR came from a human donor in good health. This CDR3 reads CASSQASYDSPLHF. The CDR3 coding sequence is TGTGCCAGCAGCCAGGCATCCTACGATTCACCCCTCCACTTT.